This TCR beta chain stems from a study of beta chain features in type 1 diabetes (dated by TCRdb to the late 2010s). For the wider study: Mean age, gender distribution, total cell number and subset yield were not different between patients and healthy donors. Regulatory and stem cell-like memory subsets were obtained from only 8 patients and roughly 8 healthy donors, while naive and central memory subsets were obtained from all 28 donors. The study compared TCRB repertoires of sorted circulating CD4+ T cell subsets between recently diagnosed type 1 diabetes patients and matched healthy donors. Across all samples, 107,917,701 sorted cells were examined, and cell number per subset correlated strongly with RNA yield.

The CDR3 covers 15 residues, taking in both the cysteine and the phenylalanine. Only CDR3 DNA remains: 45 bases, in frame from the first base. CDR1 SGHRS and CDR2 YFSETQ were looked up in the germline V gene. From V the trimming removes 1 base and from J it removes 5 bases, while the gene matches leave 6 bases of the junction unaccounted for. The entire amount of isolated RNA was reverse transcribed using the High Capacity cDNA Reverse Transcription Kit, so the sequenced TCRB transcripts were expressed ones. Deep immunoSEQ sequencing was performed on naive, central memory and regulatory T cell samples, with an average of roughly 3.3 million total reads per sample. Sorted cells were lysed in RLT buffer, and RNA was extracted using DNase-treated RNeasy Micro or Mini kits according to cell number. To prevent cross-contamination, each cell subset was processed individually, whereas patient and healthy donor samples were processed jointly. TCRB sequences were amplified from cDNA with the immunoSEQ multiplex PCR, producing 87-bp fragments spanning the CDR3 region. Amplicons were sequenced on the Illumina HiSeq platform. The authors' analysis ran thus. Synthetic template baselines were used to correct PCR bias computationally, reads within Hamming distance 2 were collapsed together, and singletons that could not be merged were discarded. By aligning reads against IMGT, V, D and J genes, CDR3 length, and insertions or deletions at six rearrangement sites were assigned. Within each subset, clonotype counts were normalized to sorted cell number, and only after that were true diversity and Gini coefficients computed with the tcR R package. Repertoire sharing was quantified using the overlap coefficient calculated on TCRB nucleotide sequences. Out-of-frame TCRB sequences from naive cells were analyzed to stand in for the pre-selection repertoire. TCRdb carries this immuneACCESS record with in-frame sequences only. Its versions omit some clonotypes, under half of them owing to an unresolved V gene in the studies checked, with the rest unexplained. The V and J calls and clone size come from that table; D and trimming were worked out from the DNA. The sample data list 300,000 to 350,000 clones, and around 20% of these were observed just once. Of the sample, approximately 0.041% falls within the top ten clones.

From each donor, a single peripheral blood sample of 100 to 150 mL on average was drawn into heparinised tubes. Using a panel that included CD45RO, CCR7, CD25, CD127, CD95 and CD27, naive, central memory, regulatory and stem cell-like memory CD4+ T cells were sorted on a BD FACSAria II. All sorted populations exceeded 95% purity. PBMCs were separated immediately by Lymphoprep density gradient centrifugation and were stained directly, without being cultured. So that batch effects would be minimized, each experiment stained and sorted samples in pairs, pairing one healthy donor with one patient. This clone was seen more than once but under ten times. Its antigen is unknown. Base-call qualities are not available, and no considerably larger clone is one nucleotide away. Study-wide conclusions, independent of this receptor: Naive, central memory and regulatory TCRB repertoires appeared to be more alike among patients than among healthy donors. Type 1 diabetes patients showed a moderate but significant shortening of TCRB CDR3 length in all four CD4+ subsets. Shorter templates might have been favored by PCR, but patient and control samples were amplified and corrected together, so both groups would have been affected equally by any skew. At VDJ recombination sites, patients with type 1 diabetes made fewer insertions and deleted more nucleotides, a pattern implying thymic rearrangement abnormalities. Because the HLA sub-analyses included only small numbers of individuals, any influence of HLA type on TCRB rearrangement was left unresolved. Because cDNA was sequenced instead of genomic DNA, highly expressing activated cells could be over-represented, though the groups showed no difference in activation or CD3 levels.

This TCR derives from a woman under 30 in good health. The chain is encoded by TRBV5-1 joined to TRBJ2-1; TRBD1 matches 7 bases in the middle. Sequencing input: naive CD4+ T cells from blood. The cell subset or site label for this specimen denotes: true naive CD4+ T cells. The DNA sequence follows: TGCGCCAGCAGCTTGTACGGGACAGCCAACAATGAGCAGTTCTTC. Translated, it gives CASSLYGTANNEQFF.